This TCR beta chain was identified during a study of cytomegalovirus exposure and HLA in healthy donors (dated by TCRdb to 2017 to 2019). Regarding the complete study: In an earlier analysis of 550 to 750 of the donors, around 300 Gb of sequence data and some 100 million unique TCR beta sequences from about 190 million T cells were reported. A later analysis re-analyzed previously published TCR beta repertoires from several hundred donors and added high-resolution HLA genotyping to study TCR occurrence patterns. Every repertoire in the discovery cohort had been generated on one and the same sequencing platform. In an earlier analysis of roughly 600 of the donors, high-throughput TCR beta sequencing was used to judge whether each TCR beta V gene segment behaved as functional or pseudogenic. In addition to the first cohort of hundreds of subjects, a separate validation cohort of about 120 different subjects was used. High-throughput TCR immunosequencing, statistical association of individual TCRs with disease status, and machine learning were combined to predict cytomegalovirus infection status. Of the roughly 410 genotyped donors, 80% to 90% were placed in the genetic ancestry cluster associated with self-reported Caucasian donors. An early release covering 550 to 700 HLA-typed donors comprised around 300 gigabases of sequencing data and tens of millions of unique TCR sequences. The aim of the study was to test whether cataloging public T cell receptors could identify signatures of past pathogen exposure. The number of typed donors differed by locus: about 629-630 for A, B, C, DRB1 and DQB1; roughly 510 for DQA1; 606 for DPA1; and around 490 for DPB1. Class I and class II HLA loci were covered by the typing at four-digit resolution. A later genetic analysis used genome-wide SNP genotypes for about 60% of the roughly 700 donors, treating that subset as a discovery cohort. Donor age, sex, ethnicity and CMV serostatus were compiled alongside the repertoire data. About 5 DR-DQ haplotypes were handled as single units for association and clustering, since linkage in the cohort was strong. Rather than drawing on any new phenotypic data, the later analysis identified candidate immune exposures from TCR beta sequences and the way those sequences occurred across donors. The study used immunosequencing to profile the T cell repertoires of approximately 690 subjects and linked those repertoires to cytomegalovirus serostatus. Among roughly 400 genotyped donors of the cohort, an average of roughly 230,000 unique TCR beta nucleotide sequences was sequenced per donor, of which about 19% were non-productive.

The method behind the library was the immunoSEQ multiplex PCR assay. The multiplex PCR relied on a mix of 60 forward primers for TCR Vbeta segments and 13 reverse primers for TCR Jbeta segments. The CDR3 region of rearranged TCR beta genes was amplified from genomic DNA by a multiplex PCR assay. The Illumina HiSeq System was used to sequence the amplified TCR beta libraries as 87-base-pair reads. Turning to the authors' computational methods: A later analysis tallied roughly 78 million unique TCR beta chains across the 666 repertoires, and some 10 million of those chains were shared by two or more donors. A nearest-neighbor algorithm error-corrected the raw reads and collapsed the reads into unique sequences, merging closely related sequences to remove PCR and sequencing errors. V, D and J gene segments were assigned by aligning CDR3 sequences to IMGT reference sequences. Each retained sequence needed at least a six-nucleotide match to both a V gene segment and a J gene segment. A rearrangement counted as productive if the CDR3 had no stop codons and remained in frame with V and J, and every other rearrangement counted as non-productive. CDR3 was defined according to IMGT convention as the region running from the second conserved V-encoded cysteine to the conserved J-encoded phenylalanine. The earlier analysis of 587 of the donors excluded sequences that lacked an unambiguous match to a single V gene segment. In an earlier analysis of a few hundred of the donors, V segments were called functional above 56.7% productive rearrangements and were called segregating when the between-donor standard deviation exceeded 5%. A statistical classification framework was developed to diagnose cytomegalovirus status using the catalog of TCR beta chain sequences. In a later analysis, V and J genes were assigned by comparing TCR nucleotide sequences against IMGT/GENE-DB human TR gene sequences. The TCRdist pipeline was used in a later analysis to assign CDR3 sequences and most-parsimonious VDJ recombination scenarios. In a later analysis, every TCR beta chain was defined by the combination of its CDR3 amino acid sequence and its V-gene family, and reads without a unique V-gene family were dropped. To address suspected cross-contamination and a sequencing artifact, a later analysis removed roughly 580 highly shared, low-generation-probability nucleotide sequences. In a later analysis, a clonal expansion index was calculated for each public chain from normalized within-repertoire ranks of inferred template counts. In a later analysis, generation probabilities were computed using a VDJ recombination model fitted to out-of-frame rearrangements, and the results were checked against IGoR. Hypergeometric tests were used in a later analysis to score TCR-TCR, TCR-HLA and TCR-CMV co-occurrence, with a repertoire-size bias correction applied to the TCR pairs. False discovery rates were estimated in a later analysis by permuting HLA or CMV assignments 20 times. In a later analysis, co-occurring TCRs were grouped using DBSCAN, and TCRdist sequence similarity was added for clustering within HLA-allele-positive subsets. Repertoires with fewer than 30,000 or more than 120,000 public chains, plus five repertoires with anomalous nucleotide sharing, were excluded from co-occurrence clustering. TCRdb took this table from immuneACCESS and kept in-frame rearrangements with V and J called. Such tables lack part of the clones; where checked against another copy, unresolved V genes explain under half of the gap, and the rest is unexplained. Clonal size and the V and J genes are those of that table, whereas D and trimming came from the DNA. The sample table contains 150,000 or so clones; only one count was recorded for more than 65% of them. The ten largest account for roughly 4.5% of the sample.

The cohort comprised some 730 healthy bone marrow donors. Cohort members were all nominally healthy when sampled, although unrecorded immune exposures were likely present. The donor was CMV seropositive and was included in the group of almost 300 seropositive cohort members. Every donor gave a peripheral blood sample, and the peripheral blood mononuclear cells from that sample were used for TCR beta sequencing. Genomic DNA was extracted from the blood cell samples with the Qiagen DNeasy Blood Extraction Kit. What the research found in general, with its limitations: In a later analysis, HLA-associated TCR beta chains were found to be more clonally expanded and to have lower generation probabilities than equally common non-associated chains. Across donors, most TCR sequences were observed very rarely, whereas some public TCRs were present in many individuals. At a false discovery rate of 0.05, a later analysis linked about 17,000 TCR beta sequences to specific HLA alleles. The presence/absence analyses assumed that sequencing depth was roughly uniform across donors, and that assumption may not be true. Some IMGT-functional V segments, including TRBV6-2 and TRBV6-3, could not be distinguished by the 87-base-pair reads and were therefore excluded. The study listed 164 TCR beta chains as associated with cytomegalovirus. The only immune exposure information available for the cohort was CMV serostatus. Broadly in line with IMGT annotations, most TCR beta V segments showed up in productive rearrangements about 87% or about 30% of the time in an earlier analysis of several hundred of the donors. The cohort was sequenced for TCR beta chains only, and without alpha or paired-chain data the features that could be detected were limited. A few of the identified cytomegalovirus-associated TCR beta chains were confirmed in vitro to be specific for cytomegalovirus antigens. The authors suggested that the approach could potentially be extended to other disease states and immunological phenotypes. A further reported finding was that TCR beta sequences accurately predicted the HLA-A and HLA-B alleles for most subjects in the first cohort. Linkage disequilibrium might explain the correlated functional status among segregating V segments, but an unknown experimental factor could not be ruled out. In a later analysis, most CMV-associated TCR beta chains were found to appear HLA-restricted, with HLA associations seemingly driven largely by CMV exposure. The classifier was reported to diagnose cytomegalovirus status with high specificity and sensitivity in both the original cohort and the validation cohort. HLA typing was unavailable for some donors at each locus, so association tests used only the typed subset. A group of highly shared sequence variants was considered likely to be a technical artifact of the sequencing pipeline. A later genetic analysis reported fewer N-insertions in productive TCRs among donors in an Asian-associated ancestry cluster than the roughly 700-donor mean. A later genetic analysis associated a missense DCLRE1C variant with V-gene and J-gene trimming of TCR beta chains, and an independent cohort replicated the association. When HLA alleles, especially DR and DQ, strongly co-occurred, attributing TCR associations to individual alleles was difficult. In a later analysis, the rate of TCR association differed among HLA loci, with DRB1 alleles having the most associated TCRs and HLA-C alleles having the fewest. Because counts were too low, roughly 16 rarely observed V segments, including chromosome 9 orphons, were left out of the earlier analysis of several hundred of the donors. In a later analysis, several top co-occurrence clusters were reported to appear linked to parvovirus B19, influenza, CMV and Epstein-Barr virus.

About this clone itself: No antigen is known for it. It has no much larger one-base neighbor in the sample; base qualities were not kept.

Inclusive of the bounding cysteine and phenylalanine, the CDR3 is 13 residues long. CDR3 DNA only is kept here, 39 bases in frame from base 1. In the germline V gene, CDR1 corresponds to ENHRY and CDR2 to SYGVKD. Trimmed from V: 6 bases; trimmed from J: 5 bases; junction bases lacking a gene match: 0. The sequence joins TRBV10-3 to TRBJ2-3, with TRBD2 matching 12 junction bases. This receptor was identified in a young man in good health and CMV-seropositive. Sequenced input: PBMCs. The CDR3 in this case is CAIRGLAGDTQYF. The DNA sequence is TGTGCCATCAGGGGACTAGCGGGAGATACGCAGTATTTT.